The sample holds a few counts of the clone carrying this T cell receptor (beta chain). During its preparation, the TCRbeta library received unique molecular identifiers. Each CDR3 protein is one row after TCRdb ran MiXCR on the PCR reads. Altogether about 500,000 distinct CDR3 sequences are present, around a third being singletons, with the ten largest covering roughly 2.5%. This sample was included in a study of T-cell reconstitution after alpha-beta-depleted transplantation in children. Germline loops: CDR1 DFQATT, CDR2 SNEGSKA (reference sequence). The CDR3 spans 13 residues. The V end lost 1 base, the J end lost 6 bases, and 13 bases lay between the germline ends.

The clonotype originates from a human donor who donated a stem cell graft to a child with aplastic anemia. V usage is TRBV20-1 and J usage is TRBJ2-7, with D uncertain. This specimen consisted of PBMCs from the stem cell graft donor, obtained from the stem cell graft. The CDR3: CSARGLLHPEQYF. CDR3 DNA sequence: TGCAGTGCTAGAGGACTCCTGCACCCCGAGCAGTACTTC.